This entry concerns a single TCR beta chain. The data were taken from a study of cytomegalovirus exposure and HLA in healthy donors. Germline-derived CDR1 and CDR2 are KGHSH and LQKENI. With V trimmed by 4 bases and J by 0 bases, 4 bases remained unmatched. The CDR3 loop spans 15 amino acids. The PCR made use of 60 Vbeta and 13 Jbeta primers. The table came from immunoSEQ multiplex PCR; TCRdb's copy has only in-frame clones and leaves some out. The record lists about 190,000 clones, of which the ten most abundant hold under 6.5%. Material: PBMCs. The receptor's source is a man younger than 40 in good health and CMV-seronegative. The V call is TRBV18, the J call TRBJ1-2, with TRBD1 matching 8 bases. The DNA of the CDR3 is TGTGCCAGCTCACAGAGGGGACAGGCTAACTATGGCTACACCTTC. Protein product: CASSQRGQANYGYTF.